The source of this T cell receptor beta chain is a study of T cell responses to AZD1222 COVID-19 vaccine. Sequencing used immunoSEQ multiplex PCR; TCRdb keeps in-frame clones, though not all of them. Of under 150,000 clones detected, roughly 90% appear once; the ten largest clones hold 1.5% to 2%. This CDR3 is built from 15 residues. The V gene's germline CDR1 is LGHDT and CDR2 YNNKEL (reference sequence). Trimming pared 0 bases from V and 4 bases from J, leaving 9 bases between. This sequence was found in an adult who received the AZD1222 COVID-19 vaccine. The sequencing used peripheral blood, collected 28 days after the second AZD1222 dose. The chain joins TRBV3-1 (or the pseudogene TRBV3-2) to TRBJ2-2, with D unclear. The CDR3 spells CASSQDPIFTGELFF. The CDR3 DNA follows: TGTGCCAGCAGCCAAGACCCGATTTTCACCGGGGAGCTGTTTTTT.